This TCR beta chain was observed in a study of early T cells in non-severe SARS-CoV-2 infection. On the study more broadly: Bulk RNA from unsorted whole blood was sequenced; chains were unpaired.

Study-wide points: Anti-spike CD8 responses were favored in VDJdb matching, and private and CD4 specificities were missed.

TCRdb re-analysed the 5' RACE reads in MiXCR, keeping a single row per CDR3 protein. The table shows 85,000 to 90,000 distinct CDR3 sequences, with less than 15% occurring only once. CDR1 and CDR2 (germline): SGHTA, FQGNSA. V trimming: 3 bases; J trimming: 4 bases; junction bases outside the gene matches: 6. The CDR3 has 15 amino acids. This clonotype showed up just a few times. What it recognizes is unknown. This TCR was recovered from an adult who was a healthcare worker with PCR-confirmed SARS-CoV-2 infection or an uninfected control (not recorded which). Sequencing was done on a sample of whole blood. This sequence joins TRBV7-2 and TRBJ2-5; 9 bases map to TRBD2. This CDR3 reads CASSLGGGARETQYF. The CDR3 DNA is TGTGCCAGCAGCTTGGGCGGGGGGGCCCGAGAGACCCAGTACTTC.